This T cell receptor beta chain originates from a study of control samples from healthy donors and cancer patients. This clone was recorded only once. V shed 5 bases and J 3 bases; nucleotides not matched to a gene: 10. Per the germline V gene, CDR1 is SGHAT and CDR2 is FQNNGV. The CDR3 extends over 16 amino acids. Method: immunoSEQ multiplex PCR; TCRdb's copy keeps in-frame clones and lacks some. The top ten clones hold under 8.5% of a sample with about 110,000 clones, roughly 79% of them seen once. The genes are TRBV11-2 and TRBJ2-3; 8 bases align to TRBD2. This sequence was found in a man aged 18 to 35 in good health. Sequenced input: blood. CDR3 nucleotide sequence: TGTGCCAGCAGCCATCACGGGGGGGCCAGGACAGATACGCAGTATTTT. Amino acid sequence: CASSHHGGARTDTQYF.